The T cell receptor (beta chain) described here comes from a study of shared clonotypes between healthy human individuals. Study summary: Each donor's CD8 memory used one plate, CD8 naive two, each CD4 subset three. Study-wide points: Naive CD4 clonotypes were shared across several donors at approximately 5.3%.

Remarks on this clone: Its antigen is as yet unknown.

TCRdb's copy holds only in-frame clones and misses some; the assay was immunoSEQ multiplex PCR. The data hold around 120,000 clones, with just over 65% observed a single time. Caucasian adults residing in Nashville, Tennessee made up all the donors. Germline CDR1 and CDR2: MNHEY and SMNVEV (reference sequence). V dropped 0 bases and J dropped 3 bases, with 11 bases sitting between them. The CDR3 sequence is 15 residues long. The clonotype comes from a woman aged 25-40 years in good health. The chain employs TRBV27 and TRBJ2-5; TRBD1 is a possible D gene (5 bases). What was sequenced was memory CD8+ T cells sorted from blood. Stated subset: CD45RO+ cells pooled with CCR7-negative TemRA cells. CDR3 in amino acids: CASSLSGQNKETQYF. For the CDR3, the DNA is TGTGCCAGCAGTTTATCGGGGCAGAATAAAGAGACCCAGTACTTC.